The 30 T cell receptor beta chains below were found in one sample sequenced in a study of OX40 agonist ivuxolimab in advanced cancers. Clones were sequenced by immunoSEQ multiplex PCR, and TCRdb holds only the in-frame ones, with some missing. In the table there are tens of thousands of clones, about nine tenths of which are singletons. This specimen was CD4+ or CD8+ T cells sorted from blood, taken in a trial of the OX40 agonist ivuxolimab. The receptors were gathered from an adult with an advanced solid tumor such as melanoma, head and neck, liver or kidney cancer.

The chain combines TRBV21-1 with TRBJ2-7; TRBD1, the D gene given by the table, was not confirmed from the DNA. TRBV21-1 is annotated as a pseudogene. CDR3 length: 12 residues. CDR3 nucleotide sequence: TGTGCCATTCGGACAGACTGCTACGAGCAGTACTTC. Its protein is CAIRTDCYEQYF.

The chain combines TRBV6-5 with TRBJ1-2; D is unclear. Germline lookup yields CDR1 MNHEY and CDR2 SVGAGI. The CDR3 has 15 residues. V shed 5 bases and J shed 2 bases, with 15 bases lying between them. The CDR3 DNA reads TGTGCCAGCAGTGGGCAGGAACTAGGGAACTATGGCTACACCTTC. Its translation: CASSGQELGNYGYTF.

The chain is built from TRBV7-8 and TRBJ1-1, with TRBD1 matching 10 bases. Germline V CDR1 and CDR2: SGHVS, FQNEAQ. Trimming took 8 bases from V and 1 from J; bases not matched to a gene: 16. The CDR3 runs to 18 residues. CDR3 nucleotides: TGTGCCAGCCGGTTTCGGGGGGGACAGGGGCTTCGGAACACTGAAGCTTTCTTT. Its protein is CASRFRGGQGLRNTEAFF.

The genes are TRBV7-2 and TRBJ2-1, with D perhaps matching TRBD2 (5 bases). The CDR3 is 15 residues long. Looked up from germline, CDR1 is SGHTA and CDR2 is FQGNSA. Trimming pared 1 base from V and 5 bases from J, leaving 12 bases between. CDR3 in amino acids: CASSLGLRVDNEQFF. In nucleotides, the CDR3 is TGTGCCAGCAGCTTAGGGCTGAGGGTAGACAATGAGCAGTTCTTC.

CDR3 in amino acids: CASRTAGHTDTQYF. The CDR3 DNA is TGTGCCAGCAGGACAGCGGGACACACAGATACGCAGTATTTT. The chain is built from TRBV6-7 and TRBJ2-3; tentative D call: TRBD2 (7 bases). TRBV6-7 is sorted into the ORF group, with uncertain function. Trimming took off 6 bases at V and 2 bases at J, with 12 bases between the two ends. The CDR3 spans 14 residues.

The count of this clone is one. The chain is built from TRBV19 and TRBJ1-2, with a possible D match to TRBD1 (6 bases). The V and J ends lost 3 bases and 8 bases respectively, with 16 bases between them. The CDR3 covers 14 residues. Germline CDR1 is LNHDA and CDR2 is SQIVND (reference sequence). DNA for the CDR3: TGTGCCAGTAGTATCGGCAGGGGTCTAGAAGGCTACACCTTC. Protein product: CASSIGRGLEGYTF.

The chain is built from TRBV30 and TRBJ2-7; D is perhaps TRBD1 (6 bases). This CDR3 has 13 residues. CDR1 and CDR2 from the germline V gene are GTSNPN and SVGIG (reference sequence). V lost 3 bases to trimming and J lost 5 bases, with 14 bases between them. CDR3 sequence (DNA): TGTGCCTGGAGATACAGGGTGAGGGACGAGCAGTACTTC. It codes for CAWRYRVRDEQYF.

V gene TRBV5-6 combines with J gene TRBJ2-3; D uncertain. Trimming pared 0 bases from V and 2 bases from J, leaving 4 bases between. This CDR3 is built from 13 residues. Germline loops: CDR1 SGHDT, CDR2 YYEEEE. The CDR3 coding sequence is TGTGCCAGCAGCTTGGGGTTCACAGATACGCAGTATTTT. This sequence encodes CASSLGFTDTQYF. The entire variable domain, with the rest obtained from reference TRBV5-6 and TRBJ2-3, is as follows: DAGVTQSPTHLIKTRGQQVTLRCSPKSGHDTVSWYQQALGQGPQFIFQYYEEEERQRGNFPDRFSGHQFPNYSSELNVNALLLGDSALYLCASSLGFTDTQYFGPGTRLTVL.

The chain recombines TRBV5-4 with TRBJ1-2, with TRBD1 matching 8 bases. CDR3 length equals 18 residues. Trimming cost V 4 bases and J 4 bases; bases outside gene matches: 18. Looked up from germline, CDR1 is SGHNT and CDR2 is YYREEE (reference sequence). CDR3 nucleotide sequence: TGTGCCAGCAGCCCTGGTCGGCAGGGGGCGCCATCTGGCTATGGCTACACCTTC. Translation gives CASSPGRQGAPSGYGYTF.

This rearrangement joins TRBV5-5 to TRBJ2-1, with 9 bases aligning to TRBD1. CDR1 is SGHKS, CDR2 YYEKEE, per germline (reference sequence). The CDR3 runs to 15 residues. With V trimmed by 4 bases and J by 3 bases, 5 bases remained unmatched. CDR3 region: CASSPGTGIYNEQFF. The CDR3 DNA reads TGTGCCAGCAGCCCCGGGACAGGGATCTACAATGAGCAGTTCTTC.

The chain carries TRBV18 and TRBJ1-5; TRBD1 might be the D (5 bases). Looked up from germline, CDR1 is KGHSH and CDR2 is LQKENI. This CDR3 has 14 amino acids. Trimming took 6 bases from V and 1 from J, leaving 10 bases between them. In DNA form, the CDR3 reads TGTGCCAGCTCTTCCCGGGACAGCAATCAGCCCCAGCATTTT. Protein sequence: CASSSRDSNQPQHF.

The chain couples TRBV28 to TRBJ1-2; TRBD1 matches 7 bases. CDR3 length equals 13 residues. Trimming at V came to 6 bases and at J to 5 bases, leaving 6 bases not matched to a gene. Germline lookup yields CDR1 MDHEN and CDR2 SYDVKM. The CDR3 reads CASRAGQRYGYTF. As DNA, the CDR3 is TGTGCCAGCAGGGCGGGACAGCGATATGGCTACACCTTC.

The chain combines TRBV11-2 with TRBJ2-3; TRBD1 agrees at 10 bases. Germline V lookup: CDR1 SGHAT, CDR2 FQNNGV. V lost 8 bases, J lost 7 bases, and 15 bases stayed unmatched. The CDR3 has 16 residues. The CDR3 protein is CASDSSSGQGVYTQYF. The CDR3 bases are TGTGCCAGCGACTCTTCAAGCGGACAGGGGGTATATACGCAGTATTTT.

The CDR3 loop is CASSNRGVNTEAFF. For the CDR3, the DNA is TGTGCCAGCAGCAATAGGGGAGTAAACACTGAAGCTTTCTTT. This chain uses TRBV11-2 with TRBJ1-1, with D maybe TRBD1 (5 bases). CDR1 is SGHAT and CDR2 is FQNNGV in the germline V gene. Trimming pared 5 bases from V and 2 bases from J, leaving 12 bases between. The CDR3 covers 14 residues.

The rearrangement uses TRBV10-3 and TRBJ1-6; D perhaps matches TRBD1 (5 bases). The CDR3 contains 15 residues. Trimming removed 0 bases from V and 10 bases from J, with 13 bases in between. The V gene's germline CDR1 is ENHRY and CDR2 SYGVKD. The CDR3 DNA is TGTGCCATCAGTGAGTCTCAGGGACTGGCCTCACCCCTCCACTTT. It encodes CAISESQGLASPLHF.

V is TRBV11-1 and J is TRBJ2-1; 10 nucleotides match TRBD1. J was trimmed by 4 bases and V by 5 bases; bases with no gene match: 2. Looked up from germline, CDR1 is SGHAT and CDR2 is FQDESV (reference sequence). The CDR3 extends over 14 amino acids. CDR3 amino acids: CASSAGQGYNEQFF. The CDR3 region has the DNA TGTGCCAGCAGCGCGGGACAGGGGTACAATGAGCAGTTCTTC.

The J gene is TRBJ1-3, the V gene TRBV9; D not certain. In germline, CDR1 is SGDLS, CDR2 YYNGEE. The ends were cut back, 4 bases at V and 2 bases at J, with 10 bases in the middle. CDR3 size: 14 residues. CDR3 protein: CASSRDYTGNTIYF. Written as DNA, the CDR3 is TGTGCCAGCAGCCGGGATTATACTGGAAACACCATATATTTT. Full variable domain (outside the CDR3, taken from reference TRBV9 and TRBJ1-3): DSGVTQTPKHLITATGQRVTLRCSPRSGDLSVYWYQQSLDQGLQFLIQYYNGEERAKGNILERFSAQQFPDLHSELNLSSLELGDSALYFCASSRDYTGNTIYFGEGSWLTVV.

The chain couples TRBV5-1 to TRBJ2-2, with 9 bases that match TRBD2. Germline V gives CDR1 SGHRS, CDR2 YFSETQ. V lost 2 bases to trimming and J lost 4 bases; unmatched junction nucleotides: 9. The CDR3 length is 17 residues. CDR3 loop: CASSLLAGDLGTGELFF. As DNA, the CDR3 is TGCGCCAGCAGCTTATTAGCGGGAGATTTGGGCACCGGGGAGCTGTTTTTT.

This chain joins TRBV18 and TRBJ2-2, with D maybe TRBD2 (6 bases). V gave up 2 bases and J gave up 1 base, with 11 bases separating them. Germline V gene sequence: CDR1 KGHSH, CDR2 LQKENI. The CDR3 totals 16 residues. CDR3 DNA sequence: TGTGCCAGCTCACCAATAGTCGGGGGGAACACCGGGGAGCTGTTTTTT. Amino acids: CASSPIVGGNTGELFF.

The gene calls are TRBV28 and TRBJ2-3; D may match TRBD1 or TRBD2 (5 bases each). The V gene lost 7 bases and the J gene lost 6 bases, with 17 bases spanning the gap. Germline CDR1 MDHEN, CDR2 SYDVKM. This CDR3 region has 14 residues. The CDR3 bases are TGTGCCAGCACCCGGGACCGTCGCGGGGATACGCAGTATTTT. It yields the protein CASTRDRRGDTQYF.

The V call is TRBV18, the J call TRBJ1-2; D call uncertain. V was pared by 5 bases and J by 2 bases, with 9 bases between. This CDR3 contains 13 residues. Germline V gives CDR1 KGHSH, CDR2 LQKENI. CDR3 loop: CASSEGGNYGYTF. CDR3 bases: TGTGCCAGCTCAGAGGGTGGGAACTATGGCTACACCTTC.

The gene calls are TRBV27 and TRBJ2-3, with D tentatively TRBD2 (5 bases). Per germline, CDR1 MNHEY and CDR2 SMNVEV (reference sequence). The CDR3 runs to 12 residues. Trimming shortened V by 6 bases and J by 8 bases, and 12 bases separated the two germline ends. CDR3 protein: CASSQRTGTQYF. The CDR3 coding sequence is TGTGCCAGCAGCCAGCGGACTGGTACGCAGTATTTT.

This chain joins TRBV5-6 and TRBJ1-2, with 11 nucleotides matching TRBD1. The CDR3 totals 14 residues. V lost 2 bases to trimming and J lost 8 bases; unmatched junction nucleotides: 5. Germline V lookup: CDR1 SGHDT, CDR2 YYEEEE. The CDR3 sequence is CASSFMDRGRGYTF. In DNA, the CDR3 is TGTGCCAGCAGCTTTATGGACAGGGGGCGCGGCTACACCTTC.

The CDR3 DNA is TGCGCCAGCAGCTTGGTCGGACTAAGTGAGGTGCAGTACTTC. This sequence encodes CASSLVGLSEVQYF. V is TRBV5-1 and J is TRBJ2-7, with D tentatively TRBD2 (6 bases). Germline V gene data show CDR1 as SGHRS and CDR2 as YFSETQ. This CDR3 is 14 amino acids long. V was clipped by 0 bases and J by 9 bases, with 16 bases between them.

This clone was counted only a few times. The chain is built from TRBV2 and TRBJ2-7, with 7 nucleotides matching TRBD1. V shed 9 bases and J 1 base; nucleotides not matched to a gene: 6. The V gene's germline CDR1 is SNHLY and CDR2 FYNNEI. The CDR3 covers 13 residues. This CDR3 reads CASGTERSYEQYV. In nucleotides, the CDR3 is TGTGCCAGTGGGACAGAGCGATCCTACGAGCAGTACGTC.

CDR3 DNA: TGCGCCAGCAGCACCGGGACAGGGGAAGAGACCCAGTACTTC. Its protein is CASSTGTGEETQYF. The chain uses TRBV5-1 and TRBJ2-5; 10 nucleotides align to TRBD1. The CDR3 length is 14 residues. J was trimmed by 3 bases and V by 4 bases; bases with no gene match: 3. The germline gives CDR1 SGHRS, CDR2 YFSETQ.

This chain joins TRBV6-6 and TRBJ2-5; D is ambiguous. CDR1 is MNHNY and CDR2 is SVGAGI in the germline V gene (reference sequence). V was clipped by 2 bases and J by 6 bases, with 16 bases between them. The CDR3 covers 15 residues. The chain's CDR3 is CASSYTAARSKTQYF. In DNA, the CDR3 is TGTGCCAGCAGTTACACCGCCGCCCGTTCGAAGACCCAGTACTTC.

The chain has TRBV28 and TRBJ1-6; tentatively, D is TRBD1 (5 bases). Germline V lookup: CDR1 MDHEN, CDR2 SYDVKM. This CDR3 spans 14 amino acids. Trimming took off 3 bases at V and 9 bases at J, with 12 bases between the two ends. CDR3: CASSFFRGGSPLHF. The CDR3 DNA sequence: TGTGCCAGCAGTTTTTTTAGGGGCGGTTCACCCCTCCACTTT.

V and J are TRBV18 and TRBJ1-4, with D possibly being TRBD1 (6 bases). The CDR3 has 15 residues. Trimming shortened V by 3 bases and J by 7 bases, and 15 bases separated the two germline ends. In germline, CDR1 is KGHSH, CDR2 LQKENI. CDR3 bases: TGTGCCAGCTCACCGGGTATTCAGGGGACTGAAAAACTGTTTTTT. This sequence encodes CASSPGIQGTEKLFF.

The J gene is TRBJ1-5, the V gene TRBV28, with 7 bases identical to TRBD1. CDR1 is MDHEN and CDR2 is SYDVKM in the germline V gene. This CDR3 has 14 amino acids. J gave up 5 bases and V 2 bases, and 3 bases lay outside the gene matches. This chain's CDR3 is CASSLTRGYQPQHF. The CDR3 nucleotides are TGTGCCAGCAGTTTAACCAGGGGGTATCAGCCCCAGCATTTT.